The T cell receptor beta chain described here comes from a study of blood T cell repertoires in COVID-19. Looking at the study overall: Collection of acute and convalescent COVID-19 samples took place in the United States, Italy and Spain. Nucleic acid was either cDNA or gDNA, and it came from T cells, B-cell-depleted T cells, or PBMCs.

This clone was detected once. The V and J ends lost 4 bases and 2 bases, in that order; junction bases with no gene match: 17. The CDR3 extends over 19 amino acids. Looked up from germline, CDR1 is LGHDT and CDR2 is YNNKEL (reference sequence). Under the authors' procedure: Researchers report that nucleated cell counts were estimated from reference gene primer amplification. Profiling relied on immunoSEQ multiplex PCR, and the TCRdb table lists in-frame clones only, not all of them. V, J and clone size derive from that table, while D and trimming were established from the DNA sequence. The sample gives 20,000 or so clones, around 86% of which show up once; about 5.5% is in the top ten.

Input material: peripheral blood. The source is a man aged 45 to 65 with active COVID-19. The chain links TRBV3-1 (or the pseudogene TRBV3-2) to TRBJ1-1; the match to TRBD1 covers 9 bases. The CDR3 coding sequence is TGTGCCAGCAGCCTTGGGCTAGGAAAACAGGGGGCCCGAAACACTGAAGCTTTCTTT. Translation gives CASSLGLGKQGARNTEAFF.